The count of the clone carrying this T cell receptor (beta chain) is one. The sample belongs to a study of T cell changes during pregnancy in multiple sclerosis. Only in-frame clones appear in the TCRdb table, and some are missing; sequencing was by immunoSEQ multiplex PCR. The sample gives tens of thousands of clones, 96% of which show up once; approximately 2.5% is in the top ten. This CDR3 has 15 residues. Germline values: CDR1 LGHNA, CDR2 YSLEER. Between the trimmed V and J ends, which lost 0 bases and 5 bases, there was a span of 10 bases. This clonotype was obtained from a female donor with multiple sclerosis, enrolled in a pregnancy study. This chain connects TRBV4-3 to TRBJ2-2; D is perhaps TRBD1 (5 bases). This sample comprised CD8+ T cells from peripheral blood mononuclear cells, obtained after pregnancy. CDR3 DNA sequence: TGCGCCAGCAGCCAAGATATCGACAGAACCGGGGAGCTGTTTTTT. This encodes CASSQDIDRTGELFF.